This entry lists 16 T cell receptor beta chains sequenced from one sample in a study of blood T cell repertoires in COVID-19. The repertoire was sequenced with immunoSEQ multiplex PCR; TCRdb's copy has only in-frame clones and lacks some. The profile covers around 360,000 clones, with about 90% appearing a single time and approximately 3.1% taken by the ten largest. The sequencing sample was made of PBMCs or T cells enriched from blood (not recorded which). These receptor sequences come from a woman in her twenties or thirties who had recovered from COVID-19.

This clone has more than one count but fewer than ten. The chain uses TRBV7-9 and TRBJ2-2; a weak D match, TRBD2 (6 bases). This CDR3 region has 15 residues. CDR1 SEHNR and CDR2 FQNEAQ come from the germline V gene (reference sequence). V was shortened by 3 bases and J by 1 base, with 9 bases between the two germline ends. This CDR3 reads CASSFSSVNTGELFF. In DNA, the CDR3 is TGTGCCAGCAGCTTCTCTAGCGTGAACACCGGGGAGCTGTTTTTT.

The chain employs TRBV10-2 and TRBJ1-2; D perhaps matches TRBD1 (6 bases). CDR1 and CDR2 (germline): WSHSY, SAAADI. This CDR3 has 14 amino acids. V lost 3 bases to trimming and J lost 2 bases, with 10 bases between them. CDR3 amino acids: CASSEPGTNYGYTF. The CDR3 DNA is TGCGCCAGCAGTGAACCAGGGACAAACTATGGCTACACCTTC.

Written as DNA, the CDR3 is TGCGCCAGTCGGGGGGTCGGGTACCAAGAGACCCAGTACTTC. Protein: CASRGVGYQETQYF. V gene TRBV4-1 combines with J gene TRBJ2-5; 7 bases fit TRBD2. Germline CDR1 and CDR2: MGHRA and YSYEKL. The J segment lost 0 bases and the V segment lost 9 bases, leaving 7 bases of the junction unmatched. This CDR3 contains 14 residues.

V gene TRBV7-8 combines with J gene TRBJ1-2; no clear D. Germline lookup yields CDR1 SGHVS and CDR2 FQNEAQ. Trimming left V 5 bases short and J 8 bases short, with 18 bases between. This CDR3 region has 14 residues. The CDR3 nucleotides read TGTGCCAGCAGCGTGACCGGGTCGGCGGAGGGCTACACCTTC. It specifies CASSVTGSAEGYTF.

The rearrangement uses TRBV10-3 and TRBJ2-2; D is undetermined. The CDR3 is 13 residues long. Germline V gene sequence: CDR1 ENHRY, CDR2 SYGVKD. Trimming left V 8 bases short and J 4 bases short, with 11 bases between. CDR3 amino acids: CAIRFTGTGELFF. In nucleotides, the CDR3 is TGTGCCATCCGGTTCACGGGCACCGGGGAGCTGTTTTTT.

The V gene is TRBV30, the J gene TRBJ2-3, with TRBD1 matching 10 bases. The CDR3 has 16 residues. The V segment lost 2 bases and the J segment 3 bases; nucleotides outside the gene matches: 8. Germline V gene sequence: CDR1 GTSNPN, CDR2 SVGIG (reference sequence). CDR3 bases: TGTGCCTGGAGTTTCCCGACAGGGGGCTTGACAGATACGCAGTATTTT. Its translation is CAWSFPTGGLTDTQYF. Together with reference TRBV30 and TRBJ2-3, the CDR3 gives the full variable domain: SQTIHQWPATLVQPVGSPLSLECTVEGTSNPNLYWYRQAAGRGLQLLFYSVGIGQISSEVPQNLSASRPQDRQFILSSKKLLLSDSGFYLCAWSFPTGGLTDTQYFGPGTRLTVL.

This clone was recorded only once. This rearrangement joins TRBV5-1 to TRBJ1-6, with 8 bases fitting TRBD1. Germline V gene data show CDR1 as SGHRS and CDR2 as YFSETQ. V lost 3 bases and J lost 8; bases outside the gene matches: 7. The length of the CDR3 is 15 residues. CDR3 amino acids: CASSSGGSVYSPLHF. The CDR3 DNA sequence: TGCGCCAGCAGCTCAGGGGGCTCAGTTTATTCACCCCTCCACTTT.

The V gene is TRBV16, the J gene TRBJ1-5; a weak D match, TRBD1 (5 bases). The CDR3 extends over 15 amino acids. Per germline, CDR1 KGHSY and CDR2 FQNENV. V gave up 2 bases and J gave up 1 base, with 9 bases separating them. CDR3 sequence reads: CASSQGHTSNQPQHF. The CDR3 nucleotides read TGTGCCAGCAGCCAAGGACACACAAGCAATCAGCCCCAGCATTTT.

The gene calls are TRBV27 and TRBJ2-3, with a weak D call TRBD2 (6 bases). Trimming removed 7 bases from V and 7 bases from J, with 24 bases in between. There are 16 residues in the CDR3. CDR1 MNHEY and CDR2 SMNVEV come from the germline V gene (reference sequence). In nucleotides, the CDR3 is TGTGCCAGCACCCCCCACGGGGGAGAGGCTGGCTATACGCAGTATTTT. The encoded protein is CASTPHGGEAGYTQYF.

This chain uses TRBV19 with TRBJ1-4; 10 positions agree with TRBD1. V trimming: 5 bases; J trimming: 3 bases; junction bases outside the gene matches: 9. There are 17 residues in the CDR3. Germline V gives CDR1 LNHDA, CDR2 SQIVND (reference sequence). The DNA for the CDR3 is TGTGCCAGTAGTCCCGGGACAGGGGTTTTGGCTAATGAAAAACTGTTTTTT. It translates to CASSPGTGVLANEKLFF.

V gene TRBV21-1 combines with J gene TRBJ2-5; the table's D call of TRBD1 was not tested on the DNA. TRBV21-1 is classified as a pseudogene. This CDR3 spans 14 amino acids. CDR3 residues: CASSKGQPQETQYF. For the CDR3, the DNA is TGTGCCAGCAGCAAGGGACAGCCCCAAGAGACCCAGTACTTC.

The rearrangement links TRBV28 to TRBJ1-3; D possibly corresponds to TRBD1 (6 bases). The germline CDR1 and CDR2 sequences are MDHEN and SYDVKM. Trimming cost V 3 bases and J 0 bases, with 12 bases left between them. The CDR3 extends over 16 amino acids. CDR3 nucleotides: TGTGCCAGCAGTTTGAGCACAGGGTCCTCTGGAAACACCATATATTTT. Translation: CASSLSTGSSGNTIYF.

This sequence joins TRBV7-3 and TRBJ1-5, with 10 bases that match TRBD1. This CDR3 region has 15 residues. V shed 4 bases, J shed 6 bases, and the junction held 6 bases outside the gene matches. Germline CDR1 SGHTA, CDR2 FQGTGA. CDR3 region: CASSSRTGGAQPQHF. The CDR3 coding sequence is TGTGCCAGCAGCTCCAGGACAGGGGGGGCTCAGCCCCAGCATTTT.

V usage is TRBV3-1 (or the pseudogene TRBV3-2) and J usage is TRBJ2-7, with TRBD2 identical over 10 bases. The germline CDR1 and CDR2 sequences are LGHDT and YNNKEL (reference sequence). The CDR3 spans 17 residues. Trimming at V came to 3 bases and at J to 0 bases, leaving 8 bases not matched to a gene. Here the CDR3 reads CASSQISGRRGSYEQYF. The CDR3 DNA follows: TGTGCCAGCAGCCAGATTAGCGGGAGGAGGGGCTCCTACGAGCAGTACTTC.

The chain is built from TRBV10-3 and TRBJ2-2, with 12 nucleotides matching TRBD2. The CDR3 runs to 16 residues. Trimming at V came to 3 bases and at J to 5 bases, leaving 4 bases not matched to a gene. CDR1 and CDR2 (germline): ENHRY, SYGVKD. CDR3 amino acids: CAISDRLAGDTGELFF. CDR3 in DNA: TGTGCCATCAGTGACCGACTAGCGGGGGATACCGGGGAGCTGTTTTTT.

The chain joins TRBV7-3 to TRBJ1-5, with D perhaps matching TRBD1 (5 bases). Trimming left V 3 bases short and J 7 bases short, with 10 bases between. There are 13 residues in the CDR3. Germline V gene sequence: CDR1 SGHTA, CDR2 FQGTGA. The CDR3 DNA reads as TGTGCCAGCAGCTTGGGCGGGGACCAGCCCCAGCATTTT. Translation gives CASSLGGDQPQHF.